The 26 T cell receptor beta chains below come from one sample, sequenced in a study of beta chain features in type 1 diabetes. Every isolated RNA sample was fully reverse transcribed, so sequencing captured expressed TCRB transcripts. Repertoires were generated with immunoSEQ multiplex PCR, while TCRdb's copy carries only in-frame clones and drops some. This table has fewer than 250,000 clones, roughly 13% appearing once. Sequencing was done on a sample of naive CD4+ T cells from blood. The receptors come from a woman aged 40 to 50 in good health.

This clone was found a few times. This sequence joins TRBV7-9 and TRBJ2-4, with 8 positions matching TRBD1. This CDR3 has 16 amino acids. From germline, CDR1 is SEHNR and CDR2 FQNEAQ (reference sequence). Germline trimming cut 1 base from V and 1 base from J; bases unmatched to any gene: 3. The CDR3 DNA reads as TGTGCCAGCAGCTTAGGTCGGACAGGGGCCAAAAACATTCAGTACTTC. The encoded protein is CASSLGRTGAKNIQYF. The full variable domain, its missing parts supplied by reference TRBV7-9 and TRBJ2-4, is DTGVSQNPRHKITKRGQNVTFRCDPISEHNRLYWYRQTLGQGPEFLTYFQNEAQLEKSRLLSDRFSAERPKGSFSTLEIQRTEQGDSAMYLCASSLGRTGAKNIQYFGAGTRLSVL.

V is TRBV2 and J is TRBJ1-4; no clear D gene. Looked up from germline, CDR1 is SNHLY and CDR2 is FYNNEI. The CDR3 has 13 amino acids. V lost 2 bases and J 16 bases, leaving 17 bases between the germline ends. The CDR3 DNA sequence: TGTGCCAGCAGTGAAACAGACCTGATTTATGGGTTTTTT. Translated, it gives CASSETDLIYGFF.

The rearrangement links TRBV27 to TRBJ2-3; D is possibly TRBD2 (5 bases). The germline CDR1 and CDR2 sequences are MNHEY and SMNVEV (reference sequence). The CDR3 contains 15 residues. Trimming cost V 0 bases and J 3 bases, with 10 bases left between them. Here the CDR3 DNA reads TGTGCCAGCAGTTTATCGAGCGGAAGGACAGATACGCAGTATTTT. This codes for CASSLSSGRTDTQYF.

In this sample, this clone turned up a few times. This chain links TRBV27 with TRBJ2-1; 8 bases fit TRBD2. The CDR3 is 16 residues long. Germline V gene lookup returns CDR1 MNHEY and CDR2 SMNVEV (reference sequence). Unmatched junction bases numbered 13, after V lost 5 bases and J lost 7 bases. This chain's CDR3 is CASSPLYGGARNEQFF. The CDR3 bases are TGTGCCAGCAGTCCCCTTTACGGGGGGGCCAGAAATGAGCAGTTCTTC.

The DNA of the CDR3 is TGTGCCAGCAGCTTGGCGACAGGGGGGGGAGCTTTCTTT. Protein: CASSLATGGGAFF. The J gene is TRBJ1-1, the V gene TRBV5-6; 9 nucleotides match TRBD1. The CDR3 runs 13 residues. With V trimmed by 0 bases and J by 10 bases, 4 bases remained unmatched. Germline V gives CDR1 SGHDT, CDR2 YYEEEE.

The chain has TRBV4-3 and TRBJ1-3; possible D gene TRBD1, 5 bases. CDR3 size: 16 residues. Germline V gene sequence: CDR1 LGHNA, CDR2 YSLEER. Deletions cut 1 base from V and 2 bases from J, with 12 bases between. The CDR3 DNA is TGCGCCAGCAGCCAAGTGGCAGGGTGGGCTGGAAACACCATATATTTT. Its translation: CASSQVAGWAGNTIYF.

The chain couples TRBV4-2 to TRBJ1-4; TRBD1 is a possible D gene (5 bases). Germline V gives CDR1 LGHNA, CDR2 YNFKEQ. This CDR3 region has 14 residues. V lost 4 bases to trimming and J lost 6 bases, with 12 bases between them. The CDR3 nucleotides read TGTGCCAGCAGCCCCCCGGGGGGGGATGAAAAACTGTTTTTT. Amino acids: CASSPPGGDEKLFF.

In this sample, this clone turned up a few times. The CDR3 reads CASSIRGGSVSYNEQFF. In DNA, the CDR3 is TGTGCCAGTAGTATTCGGGGGGGCAGTGTTTCCTACAATGAGCAGTTCTTC. The V gene is TRBV19, the J gene TRBJ2-1; 8 bases agree with TRBD2. The CDR3 length is 17 residues. J lost 1 base, V lost 3 bases, and 8 bases had no gene match. The germline CDR1 and CDR2 sequences are LNHDA and SQIVND (reference sequence).

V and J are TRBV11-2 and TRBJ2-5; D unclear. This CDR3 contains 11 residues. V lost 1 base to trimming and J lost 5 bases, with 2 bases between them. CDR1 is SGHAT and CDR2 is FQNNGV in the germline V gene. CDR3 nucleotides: TGTGCCAGCAGCTTAGCTGAGACCCAGTACTTC. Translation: CASSLAETQYF.

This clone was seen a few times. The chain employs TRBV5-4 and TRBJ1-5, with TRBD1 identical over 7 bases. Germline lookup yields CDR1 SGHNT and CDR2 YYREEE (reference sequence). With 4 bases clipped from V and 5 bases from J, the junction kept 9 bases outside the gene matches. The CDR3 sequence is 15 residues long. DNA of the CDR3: TGTGCCAGCAGCATTGGTGGGGACAGAGATCAGCCCCAGCATTTT. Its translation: CASSIGGDRDQPQHF.

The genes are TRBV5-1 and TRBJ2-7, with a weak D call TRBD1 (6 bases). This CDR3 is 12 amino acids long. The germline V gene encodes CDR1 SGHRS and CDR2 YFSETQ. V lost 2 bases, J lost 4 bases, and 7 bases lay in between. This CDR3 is CASSFQGYEQYF. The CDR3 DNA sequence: TGCGCCAGCAGCTTCCAGGGGTACGAGCAGTACTTC.

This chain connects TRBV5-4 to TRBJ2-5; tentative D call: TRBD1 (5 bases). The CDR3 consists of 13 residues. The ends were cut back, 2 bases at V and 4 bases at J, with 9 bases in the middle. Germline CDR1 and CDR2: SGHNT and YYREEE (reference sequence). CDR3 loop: CASSLGRVETQYF. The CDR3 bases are TGTGCCAGCAGCTTAGGCAGGGTAGAGACCCAGTACTTC.

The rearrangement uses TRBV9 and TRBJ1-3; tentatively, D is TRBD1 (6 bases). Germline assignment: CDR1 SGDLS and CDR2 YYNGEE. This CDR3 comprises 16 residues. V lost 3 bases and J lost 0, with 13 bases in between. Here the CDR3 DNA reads TGTGCCAGCAGCGATACGACAGGAGTCTCTGGAAACACCATATATTTT. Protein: CASSDTTGVSGNTIYF.

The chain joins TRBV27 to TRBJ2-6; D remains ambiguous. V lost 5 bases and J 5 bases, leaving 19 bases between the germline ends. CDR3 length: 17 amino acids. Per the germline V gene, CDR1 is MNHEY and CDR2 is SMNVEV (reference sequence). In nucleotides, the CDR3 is TGTGCCAGCAGTGCATTCCGGGTCCCCCCGTGGGCCAACGTCCTGACTTTC. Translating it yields CASSAFRVPPWANVLTF.

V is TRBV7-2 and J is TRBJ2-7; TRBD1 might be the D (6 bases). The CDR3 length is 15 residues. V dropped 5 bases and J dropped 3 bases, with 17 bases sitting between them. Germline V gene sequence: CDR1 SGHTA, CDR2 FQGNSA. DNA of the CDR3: TGTGCCAGCAGCCGTTACAGGGAGATCGGCTACGAGCAGTACTTC. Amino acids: CASSRYREIGYEQYF.

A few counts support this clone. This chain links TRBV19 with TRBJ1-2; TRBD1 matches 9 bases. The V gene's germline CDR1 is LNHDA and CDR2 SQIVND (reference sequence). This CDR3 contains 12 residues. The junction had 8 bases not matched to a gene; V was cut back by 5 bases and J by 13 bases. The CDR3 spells CASSVRTGDCTF. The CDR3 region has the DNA TGTGCCAGTAGTGTCCGGACAGGGGACTGCACCTTC.

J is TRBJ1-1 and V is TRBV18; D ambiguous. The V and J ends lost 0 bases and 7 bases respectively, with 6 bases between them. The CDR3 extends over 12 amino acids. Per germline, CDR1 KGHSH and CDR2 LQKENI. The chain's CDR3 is CASSPPFSEAFF. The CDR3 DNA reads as TGTGCCAGCTCACCACCGTTTAGTGAAGCTTTCTTT.

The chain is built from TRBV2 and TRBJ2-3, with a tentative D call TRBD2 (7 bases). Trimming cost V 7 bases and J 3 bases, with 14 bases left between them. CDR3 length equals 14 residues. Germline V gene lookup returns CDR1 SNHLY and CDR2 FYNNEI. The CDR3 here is CASKEGGGTDTQYF. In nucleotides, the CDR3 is TGTGCCAGCAAAGAGGGGGGGGGAACAGATACGCAGTATTTT.

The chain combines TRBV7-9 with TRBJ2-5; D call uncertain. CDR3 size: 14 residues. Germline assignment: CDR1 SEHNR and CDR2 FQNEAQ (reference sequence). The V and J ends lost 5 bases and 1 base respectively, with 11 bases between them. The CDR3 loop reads CASSDSLGQETQYF. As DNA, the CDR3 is TGTGCCAGCAGCGACTCCCTAGGCCAAGAGACCCAGTACTTC. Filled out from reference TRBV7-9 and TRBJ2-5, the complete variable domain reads DTGVSQNPRHKITKRGQNVTFRCDPISEHNRLYWYRQTLGQGPEFLTYFQNEAQLEKSRLLSDRFSAERPKGSFSTLEIQRTEQGDSAMYLCASSDSLGQETQYFGPGTRLLVL.

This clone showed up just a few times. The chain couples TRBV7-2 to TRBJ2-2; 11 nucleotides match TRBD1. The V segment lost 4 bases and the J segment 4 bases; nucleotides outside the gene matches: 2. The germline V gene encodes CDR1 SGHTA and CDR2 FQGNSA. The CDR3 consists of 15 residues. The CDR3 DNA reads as TGTGCCAGCAGCTCAGGGACAGGGGGCACCGGGGAGCTGTTTTTT. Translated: CASSSGTGGTGELFF.

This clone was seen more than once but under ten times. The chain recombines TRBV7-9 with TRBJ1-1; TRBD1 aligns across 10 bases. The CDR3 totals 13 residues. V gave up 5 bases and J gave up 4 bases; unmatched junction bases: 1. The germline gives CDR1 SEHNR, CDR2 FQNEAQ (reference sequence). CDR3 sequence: CASSRQGATEAFF. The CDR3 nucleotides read TGTGCCAGCAGCCGACAGGGGGCCACTGAAGCTTTCTTT. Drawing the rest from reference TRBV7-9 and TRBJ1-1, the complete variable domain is DTGVSQNPRHKITKRGQNVTFRCDPISEHNRLYWYRQTLGQGPEFLTYFQNEAQLEKSRLLSDRFSAERPKGSFSTLEIQRTEQGDSAMYLCASSRQGATEAFFGQGTRLTVV.

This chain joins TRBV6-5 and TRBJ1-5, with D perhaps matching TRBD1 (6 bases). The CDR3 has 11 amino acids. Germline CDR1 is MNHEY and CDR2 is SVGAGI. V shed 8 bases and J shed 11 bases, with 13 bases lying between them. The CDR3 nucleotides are TGTGCCAGCGGGGGGGCGCAGGCCCAGCATTTT. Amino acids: CASGGAQAQHF.

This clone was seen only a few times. CDR3 sequence (DNA): TGTGCCAGCAGCTCGGACAGGGGCCTTCCCTACAATGAGCAGTTCTTC. This sequence encodes CASSSDRGLPYNEQFF. J is TRBJ2-1 and V is TRBV5-4, with TRBD1 identical over 9 bases. The J segment lost 2 bases and the V segment lost 3 bases, leaving 6 bases of the junction unmatched. Germline V lookup: CDR1 SGHNT, CDR2 YYREEE (reference sequence). This CDR3 has 16 residues.

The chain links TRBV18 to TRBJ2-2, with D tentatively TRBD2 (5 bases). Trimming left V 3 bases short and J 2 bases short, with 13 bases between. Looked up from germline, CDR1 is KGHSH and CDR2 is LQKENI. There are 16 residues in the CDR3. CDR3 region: CASSPPLADNTGELFF. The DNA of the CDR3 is TGTGCCAGCTCACCCCCCCTAGCCGACAACACCGGGGAGCTGTTTTTT.

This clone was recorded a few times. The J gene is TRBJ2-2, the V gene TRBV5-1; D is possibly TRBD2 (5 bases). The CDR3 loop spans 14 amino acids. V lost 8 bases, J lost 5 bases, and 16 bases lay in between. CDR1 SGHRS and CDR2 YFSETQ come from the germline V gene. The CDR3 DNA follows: TGCGCCAGTAACGACAAGAGGGATACCGGGGAGCTGTTTTTT. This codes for CASNDKRDTGELFF.

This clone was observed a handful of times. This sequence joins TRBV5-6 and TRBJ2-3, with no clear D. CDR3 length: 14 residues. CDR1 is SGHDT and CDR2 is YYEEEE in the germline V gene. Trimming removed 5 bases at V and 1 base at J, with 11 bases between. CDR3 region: CASRAPFGTDTQYF. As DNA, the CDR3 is TGTGCCAGCAGAGCCCCTTTCGGCACAGATACGCAGTATTTT. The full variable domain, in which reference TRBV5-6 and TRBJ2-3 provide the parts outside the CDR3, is DAGVTQSPTHLIKTRGQQVTLRCSPKSGHDTVSWYQQALGQGPQFIFQYYEEEERQRGNFPDRFSGHQFPNYSSELNVNALLLGDSALYLCASRAPFGTDTQYFGPGTRLTVL.